This T cell receptor beta chain was obtained from a study of type 1 regulatory T cells. At the level of the study: T-allo10 is an in vitro-generated, Tr1-enriched CD4 T cell product specific for alloantigen.

Of note for this clonotype: What it recognizes is unknown.

TCRdb called the reads again in MiXCR, with one record for every CDR3 protein. Here the sample spans tens of thousands of distinct CDR3 sequences, less than 25% being singletons. Points from the study as a whole: Type 1 regulatory T cells had a more restricted TCR repertoire than non-type 1 regulatory T cells.

CDR3 length: 13 residues. Unmatched junction bases numbered 2, after V lost 6 bases and J lost 1 base. Germline CDR1 DFQATT, CDR2 SNEGSKA (reference sequence). The sequencing input was cultured type 1 regulatory T (Tr1) cells, either the whole culture or a sorted fraction (not recorded which). J is TRBJ2-7 and V is TRBV20-1, with TRBD1 matching over 11 bases. This TCR derives from a human donor in good health. This CDR3 reads CSAGTGGSYEQYF. In DNA form, the CDR3 reads TGCAGTGCAGGGACAGGGGGTTCCTACGAGCAGTACTTC.